A single sample gave rise to the 25 T cell receptor beta chains below, sequenced in a study of cytomegalovirus exposure and HLA in healthy donors. Sequencing used immunoSEQ multiplex PCR; TCRdb keeps in-frame clones, though not all of them. The sample includes 110,000 to 150,000 clones, roughly nine tenths of them seen just once. What was sequenced was PBMCs. These receptors were obtained from a woman aged 18-29 years in good health and CMV-seropositive.

The CDR3 nucleotides are TGTGCCAGCAGTTACTCGATAACAGGGGGCAGATATGGCTACACCTTC. It specifies CASSYSITGGRYGYTF. The J gene is TRBJ1-2, the V gene TRBV6-5; 9 nucleotides agree with TRBD1. The germline V gene has CDR1 MNHEY and CDR2 SVGAGI. Germline trimming cut 0 bases from V and 5 bases from J; bases unmatched to any gene: 7. This CDR3 spans 16 amino acids.

V is TRBV11-2 and J is TRBJ2-1; 8 bases fit TRBD2. The CDR3 spans 17 residues. The V segment lost 1 base and the J segment 5 bases; nucleotides outside the gene matches: 10. Germline-derived CDR1 and CDR2 are SGHAT and FQNNGV. In nucleotides, the CDR3 is TGTGCCAGCAGCTTAGGCCGCCGGCGGCGGGGGGACAATGAGCAGTTCTTC. As protein: CASSLGRRRRGDNEQFF.

This clone was counted a few times. The chain carries TRBV14 and TRBJ2-6, with D perhaps matching TRBD2 (7 bases). Trimming took off 2 bases at V and 0 bases at J, with 8 bases between the two ends. There are 16 residues in the CDR3. Germline CDR1 SGHDN, CDR2 FVKESK. CDR3 amino acids: CASSQRGGSGANVLTF. In DNA form, the CDR3 reads TGTGCCAGCAGCCAAAGGGGGGGCTCTGGGGCCAACGTCCTGACTTTC.

The chain recombines TRBV5-1 with TRBJ2-2; 8 positions match TRBD1. V dropped 4 bases and J dropped 6; count of bases not matched to a gene: 8. Germline lookup yields CDR1 SGHRS and CDR2 YFSETQ. The CDR3 length is 15 residues. The CDR3 DNA follows: TGCGCCAGCAGCATGCAGGGGGCCCTACCCGGGGAGCTGTTTTTT. It yields the protein CASSMQGALPGELFF.

The CDR3 nucleotides read TGTGCCAGCAGTGAGATGTTGGCAGGGGGTAACTACGAGCAGTACTTC. This encodes CASSEMLAGGNYEQYF. The rearrangement uses TRBV6-1 and TRBJ2-7, with TRBD1 identical over 7 bases. Germline V gives CDR1 MNHNS, CDR2 SASEGT. Germline trimming cut 3 bases from V and 3 bases from J; bases unmatched to any gene: 11. The CDR3 spans 16 residues.

The chain combines TRBV6-5 with TRBJ1-5, with TRBD1 matching 8 bases. V shed 2 bases and J 7 bases; nucleotides not matched to a gene: 4. The germline V gene has CDR1 MNHEY and CDR2 SVGAGI. The CDR3 runs 14 residues. CDR3 nucleotides: TGTGCCAGCAGTTACCGTGGACAGGGACAGCCCCAGCATTTT. Its protein product is CASSYRGQGQPQHF.

V gene TRBV4-1 combines with J gene TRBJ2-7; 8 nucleotides line up with TRBD1. The junction had 1 base not matched to a gene; V was cut back by 0 bases and J by 0 bases. The germline V gene has CDR1 MGHRA and CDR2 YSYEKL. The CDR3 extends over 15 amino acids. The CDR3 reads CASSQETGDSYEQYF. The CDR3 bases are TGCGCCAGCAGCCAAGAGACAGGGGACTCCTACGAGCAGTACTTC.

The V gene is TRBV30, the J gene TRBJ1-2; D may be TRBD1 (5 bases). V was shortened by 3 bases and J by 4 bases, with 12 bases between the two germline ends. From germline, CDR1 is GTSNPN and CDR2 SVGIG (reference sequence). The CDR3 is 13 amino acids. The CDR3 spells CAWRSGHVYGYTF. The CDR3 nucleotides read TGTGCCTGGAGATCCGGACACGTCTATGGCTACACCTTC. The whole variable domain, filled in from reference TRBV30 and TRBJ1-2, reads SQTIHQWPATLVQPVGSPLSLECTVEGTSNPNLYWYRQAAGRGLQLLFYSVGIGQISSEVPQNLSASRPQDRQFILSSKKLLLSDSGFYLCAWRSGHVYGYTFGSGTRLTVV.

The V gene is TRBV27, the J gene TRBJ2-5, with 10 bases aligning to TRBD1. The V segment lost 2 bases and the J segment 2 bases; nucleotides outside the gene matches: 5. The germline CDR1 and CDR2 sequences are MNHEY and SMNVEV (reference sequence). The length of the CDR3 is 16 residues. This CDR3 is CASSLRGQGIQETQYF. The CDR3 nucleotides are TGTGCCAGCAGTTTACGGGGACAGGGGATTCAAGAGACCCAGTACTTC.

The V call is TRBV6-5, the J call TRBJ1-2, with D perhaps TRBD1 (5 bases). The CDR3 loop spans 12 amino acids. From germline, CDR1 is MNHEY and CDR2 SVGAGI. V was clipped by 4 bases and J by 8 bases, with 11 bases between them. CDR3 nucleotide sequence: TGTGCCAGCAGTTGGGGGGGAGAGGGCTACACCTTC. Translated, it gives CASSWGGEGYTF.

The count of this clone is one. The chain uses TRBV4-3 and TRBJ1-2; D perhaps matches TRBD1 (6 bases). The length of the CDR3 is 15 residues. Germline V gene sequence: CDR1 LGHNA, CDR2 YSLEER. V was pared by 0 bases and J by 8 bases, with 16 bases between. The CDR3 DNA is TGCGCCAGCAGCCAAGATCCGGCCTCCCAGGGGGGCTACACCTTC. Translated: CASSQDPASQGGYTF.

The chain couples TRBV5-8 to TRBJ1-5; a possible D gene is TRBD1 (6 bases). CDR3 size: 13 residues. The germline V and J ends were trimmed by 3 bases and 6 bases, with 10 bases remaining between them. In germline, CDR1 is SGHTS, CDR2 YDEGEE. CDR3 loop: CASSSQGSQPQHF. The CDR3 DNA follows: TGTGCCAGCAGCTCACAGGGTTCTCAGCCCCAGCATTTT.

The rearrangement uses TRBV19 and TRBJ2-2; D is unresolved. This CDR3 has 15 residues. The germline V and J ends were trimmed by 5 bases and 1 base, with 11 bases remaining between them. Germline lookup yields CDR1 LNHDA and CDR2 SQIVND (reference sequence). CDR3 amino acids: CASSPGPGNTGELFF. CDR3 nucleotides: TGTGCCAGTAGTCCCGGCCCAGGGAACACCGGGGAGCTGTTTTTT.

The rearrangement links TRBV19 to TRBJ1-4, with 10 bases matching TRBD1. In germline, CDR1 is LNHDA, CDR2 SQIVND (reference sequence). Trimming at V came to 9 bases and at J to 7 bases, leaving 8 bases not matched to a gene. The CDR3 is made up of 14 amino acids. CDR3 sequence (DNA): TGTGCCAGCGACCGGGGACAGGGGCCTGAAAAACTGTTTTTT. Translating gives CASDRGQGPEKLFF.

The chain carries TRBV28 and TRBJ2-7; a weak D match, TRBD1 (5 bases). In germline, CDR1 is MDHEN, CDR2 SYDVKM. The CDR3 spans 12 residues. The V and J ends lost 7 bases and 3 bases respectively, with 10 bases between them. The CDR3 nucleotides read TGTGCCAGCAACAGGTTGGGCTACGAGCAGTACTTC. Protein sequence: CASNRLGYEQYF.

The gene calls are TRBV27 and TRBJ1-1, with D unclear. The V and J ends lost 4 bases and 1 base respectively, with 7 bases between them. CDR1 and CDR2 (germline): MNHEY, SMNVEV (reference sequence). The CDR3 runs 13 residues. The CDR3 DNA sequence: TGTGCCAGCAGTTATACGGGGAACACTGAAGCTTTCTTT. Amino acids: CASSYTGNTEAFF.

The chain joins TRBV14 to TRBJ2-1, with 9 bases identical to TRBD2. Germline values: CDR1 SGHDN, CDR2 FVKESK. V was clipped by 1 base and J by 4 bases; unmatched bases: 2. CDR3 length: 15 residues. DNA of the CDR3: TGTGCCAGCAGCCAAGGCCTAGCGGGATACAATGAGCAGTTCTTC. It yields the protein CASSQGLAGYNEQFF.

This chain joins TRBV10-3 and TRBJ2-7; 11 nucleotides align to TRBD2. Germline V gene lookup returns CDR1 ENHRY and CDR2 SYGVKD. The CDR3 sequence is 16 residues long. Trimming removed 2 bases from V and 0 bases from J; junction bases left unmatched: 3. CDR3 nucleotide sequence: TGTGCCATCAGTGAGACCGGGACTAGCGGCTCCTACGAGCAGTACTTC. This codes for CAISETGTSGSYEQYF.

This chain uses TRBV2 with TRBJ2-2; 7 bases are shared with TRBD2. V gave up 10 bases and J gave up 6 bases; unmatched junction bases: 8. The length of the CDR3 is 13 residues. Germline loops: CDR1 SNHLY, CDR2 FYNNEI. Here the CDR3 reads CATRWGGAGELFF. The CDR3 DNA follows: TGTGCCACCCGGTGGGGGGGGGCCGGGGAGCTGTTTTTT. Full variable domain (missing parts from reference TRBV2 and TRBJ2-2): EPEVTQTPSHQVTQMGQEVILRCVPISNHLYFYWYRQILGQKVEFLVSFYNNEISEKSEIFDDQFSVERPDGSNFTLKIRSTKLEDSAMYFCATRWGGAGELFFGEGSRLTVL.

The chain links TRBV10-3 to TRBJ2-5; the D gene is possibly TRBD1 (7 bases). The CDR3 contains 13 residues. CDR1 ENHRY and CDR2 SYGVKD come from the germline V gene. V was clipped by 6 bases and J by 5 bases, with 13 bases between them. The CDR3 bases are TGTGCCATCAGCCCACCAGGGGGGGAGACCCAGTACTTC. Translation gives CAISPPGGETQYF.

The rearrangement links TRBV7-2 to TRBJ1-2; D possibly corresponds to TRBD1 (5 bases). The germline V and J ends were trimmed by 1 base and 8 bases, with 11 bases remaining between them. The V gene's germline CDR1 is SGHTA and CDR2 FQGNSA. The CDR3 has 13 residues. CDR3 nucleotides: TGTGCCAGCAGCTTAGGGGGCTCTACGGGCTACACCTTC. This sequence encodes CASSLGGSTGYTF.

The CDR3 coding sequence is TGCAGCGTTGGGTTTGGGACAGGGGCTTCAAATCAGCCCCAGCATTTT. Its protein is CSVGFGTGASNQPQHF. The chain has TRBV29-1 and TRBJ1-5, with 10 positions matching TRBD1. With V trimmed by 4 bases and J by 4 bases, 10 bases remained unmatched. The CDR3 is 16 residues long. From germline, CDR1 is SQVTM and CDR2 ANQGSEA.

CDR3 coding DNA: TGTGCCAGCACTAGGACAGGGGGTCACTATGGCTACACCTTC. Translating gives CASTRTGGHYGYTF. This sequence joins TRBV6-5 and TRBJ1-2; TRBD1 matches at 10 bases. The CDR3 consists of 14 residues. V shed 7 bases, J shed 3 bases, and the junction held 5 bases outside the gene matches. Germline V CDR1 and CDR2: MNHEY, SVGAGI.

The chain carries TRBV9 and TRBJ2-7; TRBD1 matches at 12 bases. From germline, CDR1 is SGDLS and CDR2 YYNGEE. With 7 bases clipped from V and 6 bases from J, the junction kept 8 bases outside the gene matches. The CDR3 is 14 amino acids. DNA for the CDR3: TGTGCCAGCGCCGGGGGGACAGGGGGCTTCGAGCAGTACTTC. This sequence encodes CASAGGTGGFEQYF.

This clone is a singleton in its sample. The J gene is TRBJ1-5, the V gene TRBV28; 7 bases agree with TRBD1. Germline assignment: CDR1 MDHEN and CDR2 SYDVKM. The CDR3 has 15 amino acids. V was pared by 6 bases and J by 5 bases, with 10 bases of the junction left unmatched. This chain's CDR3 is CASRTDRFYYQPQHF. The CDR3 DNA reads TGTGCCAGCAGGACGGACAGGTTCTATTATCAGCCCCAGCATTTT.